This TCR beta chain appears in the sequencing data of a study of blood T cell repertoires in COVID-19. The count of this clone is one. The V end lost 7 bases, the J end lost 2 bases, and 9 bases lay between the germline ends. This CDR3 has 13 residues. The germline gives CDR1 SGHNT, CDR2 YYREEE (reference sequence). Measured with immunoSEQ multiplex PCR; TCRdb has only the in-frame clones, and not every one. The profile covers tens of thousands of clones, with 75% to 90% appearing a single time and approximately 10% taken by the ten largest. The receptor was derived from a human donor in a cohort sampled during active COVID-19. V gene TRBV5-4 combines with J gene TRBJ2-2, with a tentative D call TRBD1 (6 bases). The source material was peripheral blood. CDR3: CASGGLNTGELFF. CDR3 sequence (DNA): TGTGCCAGCGGGGGCTTAAACACCGGGGAGCTGTTTTTT.